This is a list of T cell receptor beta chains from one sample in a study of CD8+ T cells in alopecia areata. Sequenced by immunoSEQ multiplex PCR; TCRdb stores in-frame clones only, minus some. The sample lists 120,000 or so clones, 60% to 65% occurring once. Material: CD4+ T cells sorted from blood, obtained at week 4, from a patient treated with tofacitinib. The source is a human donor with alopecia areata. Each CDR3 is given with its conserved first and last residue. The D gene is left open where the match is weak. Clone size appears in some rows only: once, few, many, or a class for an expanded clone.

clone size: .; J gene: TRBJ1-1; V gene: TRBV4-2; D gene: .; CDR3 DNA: TGTGCCAGCAGCCAGTCAGGGAAAAACACTGAAGCTTTCTTT; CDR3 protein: CASSQSGKNTEAFF
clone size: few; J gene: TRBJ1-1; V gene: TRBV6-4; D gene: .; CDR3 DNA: TGTGCCAGCGGCAACGGGCTTGAAGCTTTCTTT; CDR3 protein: CASGNGLEAFF
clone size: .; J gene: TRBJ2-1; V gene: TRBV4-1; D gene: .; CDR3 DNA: TGCGCCAGCAGCCAAGAAAGGGGTGGGCAGTTCTTC; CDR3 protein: CASSQERGGQFF
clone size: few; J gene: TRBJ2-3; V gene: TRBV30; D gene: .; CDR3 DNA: TGTGCCTGGAGTTTGGGGGACTCCACCCCGGCAGATACGCAGTATTTT; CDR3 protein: CAWSLGDSTPADTQYF
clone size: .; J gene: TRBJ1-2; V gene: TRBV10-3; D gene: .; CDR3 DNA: TGTGCCATCAGTGAGGGTGGGATTGGTGGCTACACCTTC; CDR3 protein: CAISEGGIGGYTF
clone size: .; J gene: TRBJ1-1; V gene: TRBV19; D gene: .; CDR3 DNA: TGTGCCAGTAGTCCAAGACGGGGAGAGAACACTGAAGCTTTCTTT; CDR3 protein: CASSPRRGENTEAFF
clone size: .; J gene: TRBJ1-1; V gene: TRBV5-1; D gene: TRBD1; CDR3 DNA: TGCGCCAGCAGCCAGGGACAGGCGTCACGGAACACTGAAGCTTTCTTT; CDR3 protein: CASSQGQASRNTEAFF
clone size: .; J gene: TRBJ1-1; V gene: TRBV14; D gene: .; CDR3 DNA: TGTGCCAGCAGCCGACAGCTTGGGGACACTGAAGCTTTCTTT; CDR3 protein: CASSRQLGDTEAFF
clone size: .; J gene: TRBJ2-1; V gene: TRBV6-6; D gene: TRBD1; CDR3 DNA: TGTGCCAGCAGTGACAGGGGGGGTGAGCAGTTCTTC; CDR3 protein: CASSDRGGEQFF
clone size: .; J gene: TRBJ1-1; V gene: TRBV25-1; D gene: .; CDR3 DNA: TGTGCCAGCAGTGAAACCACCGAAGCTTTCTTT; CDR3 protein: CASSETTEAFF
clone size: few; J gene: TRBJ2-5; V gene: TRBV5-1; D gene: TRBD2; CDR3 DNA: TGCGCCAGCAGCTCTAGCGGGAGGGGTGAGACCCAGTACTTC; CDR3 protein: CASSSSGRGETQYF